This T cell receptor (beta chain) was captured in a study of human T cells and chemical hapten exposure (dated by TCRdb to 2020 to 2022). About the study as a whole: For sensitization, 2% DPC in acetone was applied to a roughly 2 cm by roughly 2 cm area of upper inner arm skin. Patients additionally received weekly therapeutic DPC doses to the scalp throughout the approximately 24-week study period. Patch testing on the upper back used Finn chambers containing 0.01% DPC, with scoring done after 6 days according to International Contact Dermatitis Research Group standards. Alopecia areata with under or over 50% scalp involvement, alopecia totalis and alopecia universalis were represented in the patient cohort, which was mostly female. Libraries were combined into a pool for sequencing, and differences in TCR yield between samples came mainly from small differences in library volumes within the pool. The study tracked peripheral blood TCR repertoire changes in vivo during primary and secondary sensitization to the hapten diphenylcyclopropenone (DPC) in alopecia patients. Blood was sampled from patients pre-sensitization (week 0) and at 2, 6 and about 24 weeks after DPC sensitization. Twenty-nine alopecia patients provided blood for TCR sequencing at one to four time points (pre-sensitization, 2, 6 and 24 weeks). What the work shows at the level of the full study, not this receptor alone: Compared with pre-sensitization or healthy control sets, expanded TCRs formed significantly more large CDR3 similarity clusters, which is consistent with antigen-driven responses. Patch test score was positively correlated with the number of PT1 expanded TCRs, with significance at thresholds 8, 16 and 32 but not at 4. DPC sensitization did not change the number of TCRs with a frequency above 1 in 1000, and there was no evidence of changes in global repertoire structure. Because all patients had alopecia, a presumed autoimmune disease, the immune response of the patients might differ from that of healthy individuals. Repeated subsampling changed both the strength of the expansion versus patch-test correlation and the threshold at which the correlation became significant.

This sample's time point label indicates: patch test 1, 2 weeks after DPC sensitization. The treatment or condition label corresponds to: therapeutic diphenylcyclopropenone sensitization with weekly scalp DPC. At every patch-test visit, the blood draw took place before the patch test was put on. Patients were considered eligible if aged 18 to 70, diagnosed with alopecia and deemed suitable for DPC therapy, and patients were excluded if pregnant. Unfractionated whole blood was collected in Tempus Blood RNA tubes, and total RNA was extracted from that blood. This clonotype was recorded a few times. No antigen is known for it. No base quality information exists; no much larger clone differs at one position. The library was built by means of RACE. The instrument was a NextSeq 500. Library preparation attached unique molecular identifiers to individual cDNA molecules for quantitative, reproducible TCR counting. Each blood RNA sample was used to sequence both TCR alpha and TCR beta chains. Turning to the authors' computational methods: A median of approximately 96,000 TCRs per sample was observed, with a range of about 23,224 to 700,000. V, J and CDR3 annotation of the TCR reads was carried out using the Decombinator software suite. To make PS versus PT1 abundance plots, every sample was subsampled to the same number of TCRs (28,000). TCRs were defined as expanded if absent before sensitization and observed at least eight times at the 2-week time point. TCRdb applied fastp at Q25 and MiXCR to the public reads, then kept only in-frame beta chains. Each entry merges the rows of one CDR3 protein and shows their most common DNA and genes. The V and J calls here are based on TCRdb, not the publication. This sample is represented by about 120,000 distinct CDR3 sequences; roughly 13% of them were singletons. The top ten clonotypes cover over 0.85% of the sample.

In the germline V gene, CDR1 corresponds to SGHTA and CDR2 to FQGNSA. The CDR3 numbers 16 residues from cysteine through phenylalanine. The kept DNA is CDR3 alone, 48 bases in frame from the first base. Cut back by 1 base and 10 bases, the V and J ends lie 17 bases apart. Sequenced material: whole blood, taken in connection with sensitization to the hapten diphenylcyclopropenone (DPC). The chain couples TRBV7-2 to TRBJ1-6, with the D gene call left open. The TCR was taken from a man aged 18 to 29 with alopecia areata. Some clones in this sample may be carry-over from other donors' samples. The CDR3 here reads CASSLGGSPAGSPLHF. The DNA is TGTGCCAGCAGCTTAGGAGGGTCCCCCGCGGGATCACCCCTCCACTTT. Extended through the reference TRBV7-2 and TRBJ1-6 proteins, this CDR3 yields the full variable domain: GAGVSQSPSNKVTEKGKDVELRCDPISGHTALYWYRQSLGQGLEFLIYFQGNSAPDKSGLPSDRFSAERTGGSVSTLTIQRTQQEDSAVYLCASSLGGSPAGSPLHFGNGTRLTVT.